These 28 T cell receptor beta chains originate from one sample sequenced in a study of blood T cell repertoires in COVID-19. Sequenced by immunoSEQ multiplex PCR; TCRdb stores in-frame clones only, minus some. The sample includes 200,000 to 250,000 clones, less than 90% of them seen just once. Input material: peripheral blood. These receptors all come from a man in his forties or fifties with active or convalescent COVID-19.

This clone has a single count. This chain links TRBV27 with TRBJ2-7, with 7 bases fitting TRBD2. The junction had 7 bases not matched to a gene; V was cut back by 3 bases and J by 2 bases. CDR1 and CDR2 (germline): MNHEY, SMNVEV (reference sequence). There are 15 residues in the CDR3. CDR3 region: CASSFRLRGTYEQYF. As DNA, the CDR3 is TGTGCCAGCAGTTTTCGTCTGCGGGGGACCTACGAGCAGTACTTC.

V is TRBV19 and J is TRBJ1-1; D is ambiguous. The V gene's germline CDR1 is LNHDA and CDR2 SQIVND (reference sequence). V shed 5 bases and J shed 4 bases, with 8 bases lying between them. CDR3 length: 12 residues. CDR3 nucleotide sequence: TGTGCCAGTAGTCTCGGGAGCACTGAAGCTTTCTTT. As protein: CASSLGSTEAFF.

This clone was picked up one time. V gene TRBV12-3 or TRBV12-4 combines with J gene TRBJ2-3, with D tentatively TRBD2 (6 bases). Trimming took 6 bases from V and 6 from J, leaving 10 bases between them. The CDR3 has 12 residues. DNA of the CDR3: TGTGCCAGCAGACACCGGGGGGATACGCAGTATTTT. Translating it yields CASRHRGDTQYF.

The chain's CDR3 is CASSPSSYNEQFF. The DNA of the CDR3 is TGTGCCAGCAGCCCGAGCTCCTACAATGAGCAGTTCTTC. The chain couples TRBV5-4 to TRBJ2-1; no firm D call. Germline CDR1 reads SGHNT; CDR2 reads YYREEE (reference sequence). Trimming removed 4 bases at V and 0 bases at J, with 5 bases between. This CDR3 contains 13 residues.

V usage is TRBV6-5 and J usage is TRBJ1-6; 7 nucleotides match TRBD1. The germline V gene encodes CDR1 MNHEY and CDR2 SVGAGI. The CDR3 covers 16 residues. V shed 4 bases and J 4 bases; nucleotides not matched to a gene: 7. The CDR3 protein is CASSWRQGRYNSPLHF. In nucleotides, the CDR3 is TGTGCCAGCAGTTGGAGACAGGGTCGATATAATTCACCCCTCCACTTT.

About this clone: Additional DNA sequences in this sample encode the identical CDR3. V and J are TRBV5-1 and TRBJ2-7; TRBD1 matches 8 bases. The length of the CDR3 is 14 residues. V shed 5 bases and J 0 bases; nucleotides not matched to a gene: 4. Germline V CDR1 and CDR2: SGHRS, YFSETQ. Here the CDR3 DNA reads TGCGCCAGCAGTTCCGGACAGGGCTCCTACGAGCAGTACTTC. It codes for CASSSGQGSYEQYF.

The gene calls are TRBV3-1 (or the pseudogene TRBV3-2) and TRBJ2-4; D gene uncertain. Germline lookup yields CDR1 LGHDT and CDR2 YNNKEL (reference sequence). Trimming removed 0 bases at V and 9 bases at J, with 12 bases between. CDR3 size: 14 residues. CDR3 sequence: CASSQEPRSGIQYF. DNA for the CDR3: TGTGCCAGCAGCCAAGAGCCTAGATCGGGCATTCAGTACTTC.

The CDR3 sequence: CASSQEIAGTEITDTQYF. CDR3 coding DNA: TGTGCCAGCAGCCAAGAAATAGCCGGGACTGAGATAACAGATACGCAGTATTTT. The chain links TRBV4-2 to TRBJ2-3; a weak D match, TRBD2 (6 bases). V was trimmed by 0 bases and J by 3 bases, leaving 19 bases between them. The CDR3 sequence is 18 residues long. CDR1 LGHNA and CDR2 YNFKEQ come from the germline V gene.

The rearrangement uses TRBV6-6 and TRBJ1-2, with 7 bases that match TRBD1. The CDR3 loop spans 15 amino acids. V lost 2 bases to trimming and J lost 4 bases; unmatched junction nucleotides: 7. The germline V gene encodes CDR1 MNHNY and CDR2 SVGAGI (reference sequence). The CDR3 bases are TGTGCCAGCAGTTACGGGTCGGGACAGCTCTATGGCTACACCTTC. Its protein is CASSYGSGQLYGYTF.

The chain joins TRBV9 to TRBJ2-1; D perhaps matches TRBD2 (7 bases). V lost 0 bases to trimming and J lost 4 bases, with 14 bases between them. There are 16 residues in the CDR3. Looked up from germline, CDR1 is SGDLS and CDR2 is YYNGEE. In DNA, the CDR3 is TGTGCCAGCAGCGTAGAGGGGGGGCCTCTTTACAATGAGCAGTTCTTC. Its translation: CASSVEGGPLYNEQFF.

The V call is TRBV2, the J call TRBJ2-4, with D possibly being TRBD1 (6 bases). The CDR3 extends over 13 amino acids. Looked up from germline, CDR1 is SNHLY and CDR2 is FYNNEI. V was pared by 2 bases and J by 8 bases, with 10 bases between. The chain's CDR3 is CASSEQQGDIQYF. Written as DNA, the CDR3 is TGTGCCAGCAGTGAACAACAGGGAGACATTCAGTACTTC.

The rearrangement joins TRBV28 to TRBJ1-5; the D gene is possibly TRBD1 (5 bases). This CDR3 has 15 residues. V dropped 7 bases and J dropped 7 bases, with 20 bases sitting between them. CDR1 and CDR2 from the germline V gene are MDHEN and SYDVKM. The DNA of the CDR3 is TGTGCCAGCACCCTTCTCGGTGGGGGAGGACAGCCCCAGCATTTT. It encodes CASTLLGGGGQPQHF.

This clone has only a few counts. The chain recombines TRBV7-3 with TRBJ1-1; 11 nucleotides match TRBD1. CDR1 SGHTA and CDR2 FQGTGA come from the germline V gene. The CDR3 consists of 16 residues. Germline trimming cut 1 base from V and 4 bases from J; bases unmatched to any gene: 5. The DNA of the CDR3 is TGTGCCAGCAGCTTAAGAGCCGGGACAGGGGGCACTGAAGCTTTCTTT. Translating gives CASSLRAGTGGTEAFF. Full variable domain (rest looked up from reference TRBV7-3 and TRBJ1-1): GAGVSQTPSNKVTEKGKYVELRCDPISGHTALYWYRQSLGQGPEFLIYFQGTGAADDSGLPNDRFFAVRPEGSVSTLKIQRTERGDSAVYLCASSLRAGTGGTEAFFGQGTRLTVV.

The chain uses TRBV18 and TRBJ2-5; 8 bases map to TRBD2. Germline V CDR1 and CDR2: KGHSH, LQKENI. The CDR3 consists of 16 residues. The junction had 7 bases not matched to a gene; V was cut back by 3 bases and J by 1 base. CDR3 sequence reads: CASSPRGGGLQETQYF. CDR3 nucleotide sequence: TGTGCCAGCTCACCGAGGGGCGGGGGGCTCCAAGAGACCCAGTACTTC.

CDR3 sequence reads: CASSPRQSNTEAFF. The CDR3 nucleotides are TGTGCCAGCTCACCTCGACAGTCGAACACTGAAGCTTTCTTT. The chain uses TRBV18 and TRBJ1-1; TRBD1 is a possible D gene (5 bases). Germline V gene data show CDR1 as KGHSH and CDR2 as LQKENI. The CDR3 runs to 14 residues. V was shortened by 3 bases and J by 1 base, with 9 bases between the two germline ends.

In its sample, this clone was seen once. The chain combines TRBV28 with TRBJ1-2, with a possible D match to TRBD1 (5 bases). The CDR3 runs to 14 residues. CDR1 is MDHEN, CDR2 SYDVKM, per germline. V lost 6 bases and J lost 3, with 14 bases in between. CDR3 DNA sequence: TGTGCCAGCAGCCCGGGGGGTCTTTACTATGGCTACACCTTC. Protein: CASSPGGLYYGYTF.

The V gene is TRBV27, the J gene TRBJ1-1; TRBD1 matches at 10 bases. The CDR3 totals 15 residues. Germline trimming cut 6 bases from V and 4 bases from J; bases unmatched to any gene: 8. In germline, CDR1 is MNHEY, CDR2 SMNVEV (reference sequence). CDR3 coding DNA: TGTGCCAGCAGGTCTCCCGGGACAGGGGCCACTGAAGCTTTCTTT. Protein product: CASRSPGTGATEAFF.

The chain links TRBV30 to TRBJ2-3; 9 nucleotides align to TRBD2. The V and J ends lost 5 bases and 1 base, in that order; junction bases with no gene match: 4. The length of the CDR3 is 14 residues. Germline V lookup: CDR1 GTSNPN, CDR2 SVGIG (reference sequence). CDR3 region: CAWVTSGGTDTQYF. CDR3 DNA sequence: TGTGCCTGGGTGACTAGCGGAGGCACAGATACGCAGTATTTT.

The chain's CDR3 is CASSFGGVTEQPQHF. The CDR3 nucleotides read TGTGCCAGCAGTTTCGGCGGGGTGACGGAACAGCCCCAGCATTTT. This chain links TRBV28 with TRBJ1-5; no reliable D call. Germline CDR1 reads MDHEN; CDR2 reads SYDVKM. This CDR3 has 15 amino acids. Trimming shortened V by 3 bases and J by 7 bases, and 16 bases separated the two germline ends.

The chain uses TRBV3-1 (or the pseudogene TRBV3-2) and TRBJ1-1, with no clear D. Trimming shortened V by 1 base and J by 6 bases, and 12 bases separated the two germline ends. The length of the CDR3 is 14 residues. Germline lookup yields CDR1 LGHDT and CDR2 YNNKEL (reference sequence). The CDR3 coding sequence is TGTGCCAGCAGCCAAGGTTGGCAGGTCCCTGAAGCTTTCTTT. Its translation: CASSQGWQVPEAFF.

This chain uses TRBV30 with TRBJ2-1; 8 bases align to TRBD1. The trim removed 2 bases at V and 6 bases at J, leaving 6 bases unmatched. The CDR3 is made up of 14 amino acids. CDR1 GTSNPN and CDR2 SVGIG come from the germline V gene (reference sequence). CDR3 DNA: TGTGCCTGGAGTTCCGGGACAGGTATCAATGAGCAGTTCTTC. Translation gives CAWSSGTGINEQFF.

The chain links TRBV18 to TRBJ1-2; 8 bases line up with TRBD1. Germline assignment: CDR1 KGHSH and CDR2 LQKENI. J gave up 1 base and V 1 base, and 5 bases lay outside the gene matches. This CDR3 region has 16 residues. DNA of the CDR3: TGTGCCAGCTCACCACGTCGACAGGGGTATAACTATGGCTACACCTTC. Its translation is CASSPRRQGYNYGYTF.

This clone was counted only a few times. V is TRBV7-6 and J is TRBJ2-2; 13 bases agree with TRBD2. CDR3 length: 16 residues. Germline CDR1 and CDR2: SGHVS and FNYEAQ. Germline trimming cut 5 bases from V and 7 bases from J; bases unmatched to any gene: 7. In DNA form, the CDR3 reads TGTGCCAGCAGCCCCGGGACTAGCGGGATAAGCGGGGAGCTGTTTTTT. Encoded protein: CASSPGTSGISGELFF.

Only one count was recorded for this clone. The CDR3: CASSGRGDRSNSPLHF. CDR3 DNA sequence: TGTGCCAGCAGTGGTAGGGGGGACAGGTCCAATTCACCCCTCCACTTT. The rearrangement links TRBV6-1 to TRBJ1-6, with TRBD1 identical over 8 bases. The CDR3 has 16 amino acids. V shed 4 bases and J 7 bases; nucleotides not matched to a gene: 9. CDR1 is MNHNS and CDR2 is SASEGT in the germline V gene.

The chain is built from TRBV5-5 and TRBJ1-1; the match to TRBD1 covers 9 bases. The V gene end was trimmed by 0 bases and the J gene end by 5 bases; junction bases not matched to a gene: 5. The CDR3 is 15 amino acids. Looked up from germline, CDR1 is SGHKS and CDR2 is YYEKEE (reference sequence). The CDR3 nucleotides read TGTGCCAGCAGCTTGGAAACAGGGGGCTTGACTGAAGCTTTCTTT. Translating it yields CASSLETGGLTEAFF.

The CDR3 DNA is TGTGCCAGCAACCCCCTTAGAGGCAGGGCGAATGAAGCTTTCTTT. Translation: CASNPLRGRANEAFF. The chain carries TRBV27 and TRBJ1-1, with D possibly TRBD1 on 5 matching bases. The V gene lost 7 bases and the J gene lost 7 bases, with 22 bases spanning the gap. This CDR3 has 15 residues. In germline, CDR1 is MNHEY, CDR2 SMNVEV (reference sequence).

The V call is TRBV27, the J call TRBJ1-2; TRBD1 is a possible D gene (5 bases). The germline V gene has CDR1 MNHEY and CDR2 SMNVEV (reference sequence). The CDR3 has 14 residues. V lost 3 bases and J 7 bases, leaving 15 bases between the germline ends. The CDR3 here is CASSLEGPVGGYTF. Written as DNA, the CDR3 is TGTGCCAGCAGTTTGGAGGGGCCGGTGGGTGGCTACACCTTC.

The CDR3 reads CASSYSSGSSPLHF. The CDR3 DNA is TGTGCCAGCAGTTACTCGTCGGGAAGTTCACCCCTCCACTTT. The rearrangement links TRBV6-5 to TRBJ1-6; D gene ambiguous. CDR3 length: 14 residues. The V and J ends lost 0 bases and 9 bases respectively, with 9 bases between them. Germline-derived CDR1 and CDR2 are MNHEY and SVGAGI.